The present entry profiles one T cell receptor (beta chain) with its context. V was clipped by 1 base and J by 3 bases; unmatched bases: 5. The CDR3 length is 17 residues. Germline V gene lookup returns CDR1 SGHAT and CDR2 FQNNGV. The sample comes from a study of shared T cell receptors in the human thymus. Profiled with immunoSEQ multiplex PCR; TCRdb holds only in-frame clones, not every one. The sample has hundreds of thousands of clones; approximately 87% are singletons. These sequences were also reported in another study, on human thymus T cells. That source reports: The thymus was resected at corrective cardiac surgery. Seemingly biased V and J gene usage marked thymic and blood repertoires. As related research reported, thymic repertoires overlapped highly among unrelated individuals.

The origin of this receptor is a boy in the first two years of life with a congenital heart defect. Sequencing was done on a sample of thymocytes. The V gene is TRBV11-2, the J gene TRBJ2-7; 14 nucleotides match TRBD2. The CDR3 DNA is TGTGCCAGCAGCTTAGGGGGGACTAGCGGGAGTATCTACGAGCAGTACTTC. Amino acid sequence: CASSLGGTSGSIYEQYF. Variable domain in full (rest from reference TRBV11-2 and TRBJ2-7): EAGVAQSPRYKIIEKRQSVAFWCNPISGHATLYWYQQILGQGPKLLIQFQNNGVVDDSQLPKDRFSAERLKGVDSTLKIQPAKLEDSAVYLCASSLGGTSGSIYEQYFGPGTRLTVT.